This TCR beta chain comes out of a study of blood T cells in healthy people across ages. Turning to the study itself: T cells yielded about one barcoded beta molecule per two cells through template switching.

This CDR3 is built from 18 residues. CDR1 is SGHRS and CDR2 is YFSETQ in the germline V gene. V lost 4 bases and J 2 bases, leaving 25 bases between the germline ends. Primed by a sample-barcoded 5' primer and a J-beta primer mix, a second PCR proceeded for about 7 to 11 cycles. Each cDNA molecule received a tag from a template-switch adaptor that had 12 random nucleotides. Using its own MiXCR run on the 5' RACE reads, TCRdb lists one record per CDR3 protein. This sample yields some 640,000 distinct CDR3 sequences, of which 45% to 50% are seen a single time; roughly 34% belongs to the top ten. There were at least 5 micrograms of total RNA extracted from every sample.

This TCR was recovered from a woman aged 60-75 years in good health. The chain couples TRBV5-1 to TRBJ2-7; no definite D call. Specimen: blood. Here the CDR3 DNA reads TGCGCCAGCAGCGTCTTACCTAGTACCAGCAGAATTGCCTACGAGCAGTACTTC. Amino acid sequence: CASSVLPSTSRIAYEQYF.